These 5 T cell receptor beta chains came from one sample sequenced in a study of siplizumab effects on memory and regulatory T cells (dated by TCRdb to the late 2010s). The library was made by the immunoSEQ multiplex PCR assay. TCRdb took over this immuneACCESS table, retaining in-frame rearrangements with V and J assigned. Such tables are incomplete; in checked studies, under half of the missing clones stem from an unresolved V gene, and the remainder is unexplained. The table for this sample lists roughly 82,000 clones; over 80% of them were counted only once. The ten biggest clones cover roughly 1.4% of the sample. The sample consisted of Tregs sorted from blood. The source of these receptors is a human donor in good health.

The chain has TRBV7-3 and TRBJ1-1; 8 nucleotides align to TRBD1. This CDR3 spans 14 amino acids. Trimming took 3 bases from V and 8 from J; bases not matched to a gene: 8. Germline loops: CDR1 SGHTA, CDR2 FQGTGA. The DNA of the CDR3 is TGTGCCAGCAGCTTGCAGGGTACAGGGGGAGAAGCTTTCTTT. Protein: CASSLQGTGGEAFF.

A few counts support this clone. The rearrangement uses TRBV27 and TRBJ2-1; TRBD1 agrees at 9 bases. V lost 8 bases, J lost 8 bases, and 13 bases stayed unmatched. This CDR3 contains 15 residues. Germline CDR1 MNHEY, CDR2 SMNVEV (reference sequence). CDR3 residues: CASLRVGTGTHEQFF. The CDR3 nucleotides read TGTGCCAGCCTCCGGGTGGGGACAGGGACACATGAGCAGTTCTTC.

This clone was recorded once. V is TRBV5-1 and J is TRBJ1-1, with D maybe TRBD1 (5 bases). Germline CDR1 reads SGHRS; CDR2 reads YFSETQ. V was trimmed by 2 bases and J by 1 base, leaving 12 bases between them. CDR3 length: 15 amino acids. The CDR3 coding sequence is TGCGCCAGCAGCTTTTCCGGGACTGCGAACACTGAAGCTTTCTTT. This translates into CASSFSGTANTEAFF.

This CDR3 reads CASSQVAGVSYEQYF. CDR3 bases: TGCGCCAGCAGCCAAGTCGCAGGGGTCTCCTACGAGCAGTACTTC. This rearrangement joins TRBV4-3 to TRBJ2-7, with D maybe TRBD1 (6 bases). The ends were cut back, 1 base at V and 0 bases at J, with 10 bases in the middle. CDR1 is LGHNA, CDR2 YSLEER, per germline. The CDR3 extends over 15 amino acids.

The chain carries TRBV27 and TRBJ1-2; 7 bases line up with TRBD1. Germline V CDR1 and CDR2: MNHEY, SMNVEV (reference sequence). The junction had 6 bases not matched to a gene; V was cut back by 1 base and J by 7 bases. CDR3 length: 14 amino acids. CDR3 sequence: CASSLFKGALGYTF. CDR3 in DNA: TGTGCCAGCAGTTTATTTAAGGGGGCGCTTGGCTACACCTTC.